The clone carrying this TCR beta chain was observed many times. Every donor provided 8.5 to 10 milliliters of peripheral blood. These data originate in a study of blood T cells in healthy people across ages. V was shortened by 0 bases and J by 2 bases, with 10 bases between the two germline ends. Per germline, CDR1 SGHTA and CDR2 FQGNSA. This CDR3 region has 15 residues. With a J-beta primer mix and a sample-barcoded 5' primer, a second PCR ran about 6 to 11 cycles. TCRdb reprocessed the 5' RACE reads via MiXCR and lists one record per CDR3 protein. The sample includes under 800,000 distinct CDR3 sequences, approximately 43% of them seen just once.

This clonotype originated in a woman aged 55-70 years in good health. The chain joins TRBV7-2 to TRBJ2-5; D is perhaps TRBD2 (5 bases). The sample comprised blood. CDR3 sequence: CASSLAPGLQETQYF. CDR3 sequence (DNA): TGTGCCAGCAGCTTAGCCCCAGGACTGCAAGAGACCCAGTACTTC.